One T cell receptor (beta chain) is described in this entry. Its antigen is not known. This entry comes from a study of T cells expressing NK-cell markers. Study context: It was sorted CD3+CD56-NKG2C+, CD3+CD56+NKG2C- and CD3+CD56+NKG2C+ T cells that provided the TCR beta repertoires. HCMV seropositivity marked most of the eight sequenced donors; one was seronegative. Broader study findings: Dominant NKG2C+ clonotypes were found to form about 1.0-7.5% of CD8+ T cells in more than five donors.

CDR3 length equals 11 residues. Germline lookup yields CDR1 MNHEY and CDR2 SVGEGT. 5'RACE template switching with UMIs generated TCR beta cDNA. TCRdb re-called the 5' RACE reads and shows each CDR3 protein once, DNA omitted. Recorded here are tens of thousands of distinct CDR3 sequences; the top ten clones represent approximately 53%. The receptor comes from a man aged 18-70 years in good health. The sequenced material came from blood T cells: a sorted CD56 or NKG2C T cell subset, CD4+ or CD8+ T cells, or bulk PBMC T cells (not recorded which). The rearrangement uses TRBV6-2 or TRBV6-3 and TRBJ2-5. The CDR3 loop is CASSYDETQYF.